This T cell receptor beta chain was documented in a study of shared clonotypes between healthy human individuals (dated by TCRdb to the early 2020s). Background on the whole study: The cohort comprised two women and a few men aged 18 to 49 years. Each donor's leukapheresis produced roughly between about 0.8 and 8.9 billion PBMCs. Blood TCR repertoires of roughly five healthy adults were deeply sequenced to estimate repertoire size and the extent of clonotype sharing between individuals. To increase sequencing depth and limit assay-specific biases, different laboratories used diverse techniques to prepare libraries and sequence TCR repertoires. For each donor, CD4 naive and CD4 memory were each run on three plates, CD8 naive on two plates, and CD8 memory on one plate. Summary of the overall study and its limitations: Based on pairwise subsampling, the degree of clonotype sharing among donors was expected to be affected by sequencing depth. Larger estimated clonotype richness was generally found for naive subsets than for memory subsets. Clonotypes shared by all four sorted-subset donors showed higher generation probabilities than non-shared clonotypes. Rarefaction of sorted-subset datasets indicated incomplete sequencing despite the large sequencing depth. Sampling was restricted to blood, and TCR repertoires in tissues likely differ from the TCR repertoires found in blood. Because the study included only a small number of donors, the genetic and exposure-history diversity represented was limited. Sharing across a handful of donors was observed for about 5% of naive CD4, over 3% of naive CD8, 2% to 2.5% of memory CD4, and 0.4% of memory CD8 clonotypes.

Using the deep immunoSEQ assay, TCR CDR3 regions were amplified from genomic DNA by multiplex PCR. Extracted genomic DNA from each cell subset was distributed evenly across all wells of several immunoSEQ 96-well plates, and each plate was treated as a replicate. For sorted subsets, about 200 ng genomic DNA, equal to approximately 30,000 T cell genomes, was loaded into each replicate PCR. Purified libraries were measured with a Qubit 3.0 fluorometer, size-checked on a Bioanalyzer 2100, and measured again with the KAPA Library Quantification kit. Every immunoSEQ 96-well plate was sequenced on a separate single-read 150-cycle Illumina NextSeq 550 flow cell. The original pipeline was this. Because only junctional sequences without quality scores were contained in the immunoSEQ output, filtering matching that applied to full-length reads could not be performed. Sequences were annotated with PyIR, a Python wrapper for IgBLAST v1.9, using IMGT germline references to assign V/J genes and CDR3. Reads were filtered out if the reads had weak V/J assignments (E-value above 1e-6), no CDR3, stop codons, out-of-frame junctions, or ambiguous translated residues. V3J clonotypes were defined as sequences sharing the same inferred V gene, J gene, and CDR3 amino acid sequence. Percentage overlap between repertoires was calculated by dividing the number of shared unique clonotypes by the size of the smaller repertoire. RTK rarefaction, the Chao1 estimator, and Recon v2.1 estimates of unobserved clonotypes were used to assess repertoire richness. For all TCRbeta clonotypes obtained by the gDNA method from several donors, generation probabilities were computed with OLGA. As stored in TCRdb, this immuneACCESS dataset retains in-frame rearrangements with V and J assigned. A fraction of the clones does not appear; measured against another copy, unresolved V genes explain less than half of the discrepancy, and the remainder lacks a known reason. V and J calls and clone size are copied from that table; D and trimming were computed from the DNA. For this sample there are over 2 million clones; about 95% appear just once. About 1.1% of the sample lies in the top ten.

On this clone: Its recognized antigen is unknown. Per-nucleotide qualities are absent, and no much larger clonotype sits a single base away.

CD8 naive samples were obtained by positive selection for CCR7 among CD45RO-negative cells, yielding a CD45RA+CCR7+ population from which TemRA cells were excluded. The donors were healthy, HIV-negative adults with no recently reported acute infections or vaccinations. All donors were Caucasian adults living in Nashville, Tennessee, USA. After blood collection by leukapheresis, PBMCs were isolated using Ficoll-Histopaque density gradient centrifugation and then cryopreserved in the vapor phase of liquid nitrogen. Analytical flow cytometry was used to check the purity and quantity of every magnetically sorted T cell population. Genomic DNA was isolated from every sorted fraction and measured by UV absorbance on a Nanodrop 2000c. V is pared back by 0 bases and J by 0 bases, with 18 bases lying between the germline termini. Inclusive of the bounding cysteine and phenylalanine, the CDR3 is 18 residues long. Of the read, only the CDR3 DNA is kept; its 54 bases are in frame from base 1. CDR1 and CDR2 are drawn from the germline V gene: SGHDN, FVKESK.

The clonotype was recovered from a man between 18 and 29 years old in good health. Specimen: naive CD8+ T cells sorted from blood. The intended sense of this specimen's cell subset or site label: CD45RA+CCR7+. Recombination connected TRBV14 to TRBJ2-7; there is no confident call for the D gene. The DNA sequence is given as TGTGCCAGCAGCCAAGATTTTCGACGGACCCCTGGCTCCTACGAGCAGTACTTC. Its protein reads: CASSQDFRRTPGSYEQYF.